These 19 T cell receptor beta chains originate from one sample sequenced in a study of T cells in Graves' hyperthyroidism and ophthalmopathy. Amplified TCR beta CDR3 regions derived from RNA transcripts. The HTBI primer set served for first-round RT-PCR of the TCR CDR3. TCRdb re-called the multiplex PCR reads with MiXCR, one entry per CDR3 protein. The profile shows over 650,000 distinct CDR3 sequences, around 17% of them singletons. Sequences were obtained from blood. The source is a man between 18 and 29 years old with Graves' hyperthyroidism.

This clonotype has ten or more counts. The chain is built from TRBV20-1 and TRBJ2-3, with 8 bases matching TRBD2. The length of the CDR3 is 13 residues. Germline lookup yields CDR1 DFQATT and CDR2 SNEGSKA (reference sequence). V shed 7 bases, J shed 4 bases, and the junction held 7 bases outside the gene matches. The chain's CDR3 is CSVSGSRADTQYF. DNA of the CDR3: TGCAGTGTAAGCGGGAGTCGGGCAGATACGCAGTATTTT.

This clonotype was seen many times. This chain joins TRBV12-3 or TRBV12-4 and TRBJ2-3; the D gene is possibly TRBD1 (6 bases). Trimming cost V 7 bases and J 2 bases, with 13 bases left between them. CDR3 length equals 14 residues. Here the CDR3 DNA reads TGTGCCAGCACCATGACAGGTTCCACAGATACGCAGTATTTT. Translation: CASTMTGSTDTQYF.

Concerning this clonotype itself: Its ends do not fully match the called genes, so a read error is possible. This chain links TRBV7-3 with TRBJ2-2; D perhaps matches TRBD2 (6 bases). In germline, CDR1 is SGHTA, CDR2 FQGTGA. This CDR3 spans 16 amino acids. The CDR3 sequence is CASSLGTGANAGELFF. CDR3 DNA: TGTGCCAGCAGCTTAGGGACGGGAGCGAACGCCGGGGAGCTGTTTTTT. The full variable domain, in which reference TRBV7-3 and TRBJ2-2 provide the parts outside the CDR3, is GAGVSQTPSNKVTEKGKYVELRCDPISGHTALYWYRQSLGQGPEFLIYFQGTGAADDSGLPNDRFFAVRPEGSVSTLKIQRTERGDSAVYLCASSLGTGANAGELFFGEGSRLTVL.

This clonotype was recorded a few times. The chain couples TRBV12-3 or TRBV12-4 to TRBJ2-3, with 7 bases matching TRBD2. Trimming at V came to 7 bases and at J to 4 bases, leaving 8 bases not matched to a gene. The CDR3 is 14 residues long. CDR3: CASTLGGSADTQYF. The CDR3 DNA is TGTGCCAGCACCCTGGGGGGGAGTGCAGATACGCAGTATTTT.

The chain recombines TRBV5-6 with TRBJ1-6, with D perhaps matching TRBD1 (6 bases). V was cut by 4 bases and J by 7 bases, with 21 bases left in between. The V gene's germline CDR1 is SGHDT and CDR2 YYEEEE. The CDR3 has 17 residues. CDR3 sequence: CASSRLSVQGGNSPLHF. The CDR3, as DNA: TGTGCCAGCAGCCGTTTATCGGTACAGGGTGGAAATTCACCCCTCCACTTT.

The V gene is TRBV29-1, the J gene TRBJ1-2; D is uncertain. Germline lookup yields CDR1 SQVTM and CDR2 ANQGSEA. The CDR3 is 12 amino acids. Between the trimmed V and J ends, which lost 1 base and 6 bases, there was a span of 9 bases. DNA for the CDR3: TGCAGCGTTGAAGGTGGGGTTCATGGCTACACCTTC. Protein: CSVEGGVHGYTF.

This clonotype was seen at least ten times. The CDR3 spells CASSLWTGSYEQYF. CDR3 DNA: TGTGCCAGCAGTCTGTGGACGGGTTCCTACGAGCAGTACTTC. This rearrangement joins TRBV6-1 to TRBJ2-7; no clear D. The CDR3 totals 14 residues. Germline V gene data show CDR1 as MNHNS and CDR2 as SASEGT. V was shortened by 5 bases and J by 1 base, with 12 bases between the two germline ends.

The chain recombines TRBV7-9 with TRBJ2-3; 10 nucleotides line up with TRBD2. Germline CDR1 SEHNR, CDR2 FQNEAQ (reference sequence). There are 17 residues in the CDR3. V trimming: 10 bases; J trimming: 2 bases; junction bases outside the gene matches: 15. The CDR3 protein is CANTLWLAGEPTDTQYF. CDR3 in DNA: TGTGCCAACACCCTCTGGCTAGCGGGAGAACCCACAGATACGCAGTATTTT.

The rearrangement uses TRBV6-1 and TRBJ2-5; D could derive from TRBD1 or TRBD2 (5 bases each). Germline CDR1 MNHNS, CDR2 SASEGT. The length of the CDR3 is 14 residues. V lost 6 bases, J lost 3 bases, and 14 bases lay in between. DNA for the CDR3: TGTGCCAGCAGCCCCGAGGGGCTAGAAGAGACCCAGTACTTC. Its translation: CASSPEGLEETQYF.

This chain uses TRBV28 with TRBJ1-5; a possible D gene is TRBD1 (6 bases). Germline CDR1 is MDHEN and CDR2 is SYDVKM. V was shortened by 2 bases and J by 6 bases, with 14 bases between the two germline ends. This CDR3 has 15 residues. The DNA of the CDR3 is TGTGCCAGCAGTTTAGCGCTTCGGGGGCGTCAGCCCCAGCATTTT. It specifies CASSLALRGRQPQHF.

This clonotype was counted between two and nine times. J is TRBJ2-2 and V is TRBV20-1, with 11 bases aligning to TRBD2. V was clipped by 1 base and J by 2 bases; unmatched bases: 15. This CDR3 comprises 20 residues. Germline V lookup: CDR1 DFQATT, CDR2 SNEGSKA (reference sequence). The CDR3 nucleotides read TGCAGTGCTAGAGTCGGCAGGTTTAGCGGGAGGGCGGGAAACACCGGGGAGCTGTTTTTT. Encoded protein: CSARVGRFSGRAGNTGELFF.

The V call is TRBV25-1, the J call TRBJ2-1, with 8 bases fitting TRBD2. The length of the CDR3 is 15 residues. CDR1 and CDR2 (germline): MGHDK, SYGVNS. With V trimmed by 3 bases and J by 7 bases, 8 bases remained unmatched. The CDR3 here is CASSDLIAGRNEQFF. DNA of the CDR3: TGTGCCAGCAGTGACTTAATAGCGGGAAGGAATGAGCAGTTCTTC.

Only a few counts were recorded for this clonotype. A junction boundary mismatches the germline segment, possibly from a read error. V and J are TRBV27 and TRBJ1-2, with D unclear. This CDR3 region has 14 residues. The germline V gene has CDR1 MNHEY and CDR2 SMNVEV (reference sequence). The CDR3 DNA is TGTGCCGGCAGTTTAGAGGGCGGGAACTATGGCTACACCTTC. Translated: CAGSLEGGNYGYTF.

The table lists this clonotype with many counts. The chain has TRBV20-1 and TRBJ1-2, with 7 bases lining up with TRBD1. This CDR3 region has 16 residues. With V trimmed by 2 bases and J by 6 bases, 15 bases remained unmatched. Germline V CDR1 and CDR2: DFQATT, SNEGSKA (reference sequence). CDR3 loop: CSARHFTRTGGNGYTF. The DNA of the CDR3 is TGCAGTGCTAGACATTTTACTAGGACAGGAGGGAATGGCTACACCTTC.

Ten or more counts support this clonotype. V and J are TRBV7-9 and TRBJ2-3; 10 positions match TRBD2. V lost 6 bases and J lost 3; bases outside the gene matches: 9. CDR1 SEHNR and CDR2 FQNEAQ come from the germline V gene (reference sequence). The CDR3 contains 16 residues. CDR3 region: CASSPTTSGITDTQYF. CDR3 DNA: TGTGCCAGCAGTCCAACTACTAGCGGGATAACAGATACGCAGTATTTT.

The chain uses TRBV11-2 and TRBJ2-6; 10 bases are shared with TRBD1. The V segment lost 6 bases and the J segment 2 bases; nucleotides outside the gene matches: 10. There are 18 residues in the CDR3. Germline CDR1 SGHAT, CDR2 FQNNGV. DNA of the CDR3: TGTGCCAGCAGTCCGCCGGGGGACAGGGGACCTGGGGCCAACGTCCTGACTTTC. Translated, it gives CASSPPGDRGPGANVLTF.

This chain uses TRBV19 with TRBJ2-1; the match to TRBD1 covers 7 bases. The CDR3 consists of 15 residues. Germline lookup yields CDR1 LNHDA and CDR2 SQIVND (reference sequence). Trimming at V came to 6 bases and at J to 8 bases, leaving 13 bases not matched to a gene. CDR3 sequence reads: CASSTGDSRTDEQFF. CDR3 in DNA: TGTGCCAGTAGCACCGGGGACAGCCGTACGGATGAGCAGTTCTTC. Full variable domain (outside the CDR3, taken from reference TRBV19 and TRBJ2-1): DGGITQSPKYLFRKEGQNVTLSCEQNLNHDAMYWYRQDPGQGLRLIYYSQIVNDFQKGDIAEGYSVSREKKESFPLTVTSAQKNPTAFYLCASSTGDSRTDEQFFGPGTRLTVL.

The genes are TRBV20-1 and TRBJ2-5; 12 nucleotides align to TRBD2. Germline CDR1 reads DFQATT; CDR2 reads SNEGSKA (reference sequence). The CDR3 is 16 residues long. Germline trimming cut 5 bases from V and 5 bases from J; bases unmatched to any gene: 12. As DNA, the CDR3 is TGCAGTGCTGCCCCTAGCGGGAGGGCCCTTGGGGAGACCCAGTACTTC. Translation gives CSAAPSGRALGETQYF.

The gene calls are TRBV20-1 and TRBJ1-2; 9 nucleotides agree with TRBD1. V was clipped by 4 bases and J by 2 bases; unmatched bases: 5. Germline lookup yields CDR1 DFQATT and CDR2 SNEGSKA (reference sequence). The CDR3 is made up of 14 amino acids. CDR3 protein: CSAKQGAGNYGYTF. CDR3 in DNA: TGCAGTGCTAAACAGGGGGCAGGCAACTATGGCTACACCTTC.